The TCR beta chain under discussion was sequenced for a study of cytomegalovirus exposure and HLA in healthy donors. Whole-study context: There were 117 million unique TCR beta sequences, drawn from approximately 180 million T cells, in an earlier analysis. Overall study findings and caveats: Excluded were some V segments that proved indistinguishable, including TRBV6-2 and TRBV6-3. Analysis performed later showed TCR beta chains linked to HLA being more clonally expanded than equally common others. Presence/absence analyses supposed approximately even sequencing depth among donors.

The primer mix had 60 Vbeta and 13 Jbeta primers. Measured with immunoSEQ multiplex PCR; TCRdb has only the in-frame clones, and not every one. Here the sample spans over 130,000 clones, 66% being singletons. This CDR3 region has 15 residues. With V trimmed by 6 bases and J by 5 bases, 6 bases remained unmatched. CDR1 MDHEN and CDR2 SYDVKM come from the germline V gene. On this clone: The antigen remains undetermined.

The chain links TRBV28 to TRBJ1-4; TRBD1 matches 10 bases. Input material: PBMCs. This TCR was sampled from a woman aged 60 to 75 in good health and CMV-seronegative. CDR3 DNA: TGTGCCAGCAGCCTAGGGGGACAGGGGAATGAAAAACTGTTTTTT. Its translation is CASSLGGQGNEKLFF.